The clone carrying this T cell receptor (beta chain) appeared a few times. What it binds is unknown. The sample originates from a study of blood T cells in healthy people across ages. Points from the study as a whole: Estimates drawn from one million T cells were deemed to understate diversity.

The V gene's germline CDR1 is MNHEY and CDR2 SVGEGT. There are 19 residues in the CDR3. For the second PCR, which ran for about 7 to 11 cycles, a sample-barcoded 5' primer and a J-beta primer mix were used. TCRdb re-called the 5' RACE reads with MiXCR, one entry per CDR3 protein. The sample consists of about 1,600,000 distinct CDR3 sequences, around two fifths of them appearing once. This receptor was taken from a woman in her late teens or twenties in good health. The V and J genes are TRBV6-2 or TRBV6-3 and TRBJ2-1, with 8 bases identical to TRBD2. TRBJ2-7 matches the DNA end more closely, so the J call is doubtful. Sequencing input: blood. CDR3 sequence reads: CASSTAEIGGEYSYNEQYF. The CDR3 DNA is TGTGCCAGCAGTACCGCGGAGATCGGGGGGGAGTACTCCTACAATGAGCAGTACTTC.